This T cell receptor (beta chain) was profiled in a study of shared clonotypes between healthy human individuals. The trim removed 3 bases at V and 5 bases at J, leaving 5 bases unmatched. Germline CDR1 MNHEY, CDR2 SMNVEV (reference sequence). CDR3 length equals 14 residues. Naive CD8 populations comprised CD45RO-negative cells positively selected for CCR7, excluding terminally differentiated effector memory CD45RA+ cells. Adult Caucasians living in Nashville, Tennessee made up all of the donors. Using around 200 ng DNA, 30,000 to 35,000 T cell genomes, the sorted-subset replicate PCRs were run. Authors' analysis steps: ImmunoSEQ output held junction-only sequences without quality scores, so filtering differed. The protocol was immunoSEQ multiplex PCR, while the TCRdb copy is restricted to in-frame clones and leaves out a portion. D and trimming come from the DNA, and the V and J calls and clone size come from that table. The profile shows more than 500,000 clones, roughly 95% of them singletons.

On this clone: Its specificity is not known.

Study-wide results and caveats: Of the naive CD4 clonotypes, roughly 5% were shared across a handful of donors.

The V call is TRBV27, the J call TRBJ2-5, with 8 bases aligning to TRBD1. The sample was naive CD8+ T cells sorted from blood. The TCR originated in a woman aged 30 to 39 in good health. The CDR3 DNA is TGTGCCAGCAGTTTCGGCAGGGGGCTGGAGACCCAGTACTTC. Translating it yields CASSFGRGLETQYF.